The 18 T cell receptor beta chains below all came from one sample that was sequenced in a study of vaccination effects on CD4 cells after COVID-19. These receptors lack a known antigen. Profiling relied on immunoSEQ multiplex PCR, and the TCRdb table lists in-frame clones only, not all of them. The sample shows about 31,000 clones, 55% to 75% of them seen only once. Viral peptide pools were used in the ViraFEST assay to expand antigen-specific CD4+ T cells, and sequencing came afterward. Scientists isolated CD4+ T cells after an approximately ten-day culture period ended. The sample was CD4+ T cells from PBMCs cultured with HCoV-229E spike peptides, taken before COVID-19 vaccination. These receptors were taken from a human donor who received a COVID-19 vaccine.

The genes are TRBV6-5 and TRBJ2-2; 7 bases line up with TRBD1. This CDR3 has 15 amino acids. Unmatched junction bases numbered 1, after V lost 2 bases and J lost 1 base. CDR1 and CDR2 (germline): MNHEY, SVGAGI. The CDR3 reads CASSYGDRNTGELFF. CDR3 coding DNA: TGTGCCAGCAGTTACGGGGACAGGAACACCGGGGAGCTGTTTTTT.

This chain joins TRBV7-9 and TRBJ1-1; D may be TRBD1 (6 bases). The V and J ends lost 2 bases and 4 bases respectively, with 17 bases between them. Germline V gene sequence: CDR1 SEHNR, CDR2 FQNEAQ (reference sequence). The CDR3 runs 16 residues. The chain's CDR3 is CASSLRGARATTEAFF. CDR3 bases: TGTGCCAGCAGCTTACGGGGGGCCAGGGCGACCACTGAAGCTTTCTTT.

This clone appeared many times. CDR3 amino acids: CATSRDPGIGQPQHF. In DNA, the CDR3 is TGTGCCACCAGCAGAGATCCAGGGATTGGTCAGCCCCAGCATTTT. This chain links TRBV15 with TRBJ1-5, with a weak D call TRBD1 (5 bases). The germline V and J ends were trimmed by 0 bases and 6 bases, with 12 bases remaining between them. CDR1 and CDR2 (germline): LNHNV, YYDKDF (reference sequence). The CDR3 runs 15 residues.

V usage is TRBV11-3 and J usage is TRBJ2-7, with D possibly being TRBD2 (6 bases). Germline V gene lookup returns CDR1 SGHNT and CDR2 YENEEA. The CDR3 spans 14 residues. V lost 4 bases to trimming and J lost 0 bases, with 10 bases between them. The CDR3 DNA follows: TGTGCCAGCAGCTCATCCGGGAGCTCCTACGAGCAGTACTTC. Residues: CASSSSGSSYEQYF.

The chain has TRBV18 and TRBJ2-7, with a tentative D call TRBD2 (5 bases). This CDR3 contains 13 residues. V was shortened by 2 bases and J by 1 base, with 6 bases between the two germline ends. Germline V gene data show CDR1 as KGHSH and CDR2 as LQKENI. Here the CDR3 DNA reads TGTGCCAGCTCACCATCGGGGTCCTACGAGCAGTACTTC. Translating gives CASSPSGSYEQYF. The entire variable domain, with the rest obtained from reference TRBV18 and TRBJ2-7, is as follows: NAGVMQNPRHLVRRRGQEARLRCSPMKGHSHVYWYRQLPEEGLKFMVYLQKENIIDESGMPKERFSAEFPKEGPSILRIQQVVRGDSAAYFCASSPSGSYEQYFGPGTRLTVT.

In this sample, this clone turned up once. The genes are TRBV19 and TRBJ1-3; no definite D call. The CDR3 extends over 15 amino acids. V gave up 6 bases and J gave up 1 base, with 13 bases separating them. Germline V gene sequence: CDR1 LNHDA, CDR2 SQIVND (reference sequence). The CDR3 sequence is CASRRILGSGNTIYF. The CDR3 nucleotides are TGTGCCAGTAGAAGAATCCTGGGGTCTGGAAACACCATATATTTT.

The chain employs TRBV14 and TRBJ2-3; the match to TRBD2 covers 13 bases. Germline loops: CDR1 SGHDN, CDR2 FVKESK. The CDR3 is made up of 17 amino acids. Trimming removed 3 bases from V and 2 bases from J; junction bases left unmatched: 5. Here the CDR3 DNA reads TGTGCCAGCAGCCAGCTCGGACTAGCGGGGGTCACAGATACGCAGTATTTT. It yields the protein CASSQLGLAGVTDTQYF.

The chain couples TRBV7-9 to TRBJ2-5; maybe TRBD1 (6 bases). V dropped 1 base and J dropped 1 base, with 19 bases sitting between them. The CDR3 extends over 18 amino acids. Germline-derived CDR1 and CDR2 are SEHNR and FQNEAQ (reference sequence). The CDR3 bases are TGTGCCAGCAGCTTAGGCACCGGGACAACGGCTTCCCAAGAGACCCAGTACTTC. Residues: CASSLGTGTTASQETQYF.

This chain joins TRBV5-4 and TRBJ2-7; 7 bases are a match to TRBD1. Per the germline V gene, CDR1 is SGHNT and CDR2 is YYREEE (reference sequence). This CDR3 is 14 amino acids long. Trimming removed 4 bases from V and 2 bases from J; junction bases left unmatched: 6. CDR3: CASSTGQAAYEQYF. The CDR3 coding sequence is TGTGCCAGCAGCACCGGACAGGCTGCCTACGAGCAGTACTTC.

This clone is labeled medium-sized. This chain connects TRBV4-2 to TRBJ2-1; 8 bases are a match to TRBD2. Germline assignment: CDR1 LGHNA and CDR2 YNFKEQ. The CDR3 extends over 15 amino acids. J lost 13 bases, V lost 0 bases, and 11 bases had no gene match. CDR3 nucleotides: TGTGCCAGCAGCCAAGATATTAGCGGGATAGAGCGACAGTTCTTC. It translates to CASSQDISGIERQFF.

CDR3 protein: CASSAGTSGSYEQYF. The CDR3 DNA sequence: TGTGCCAGCTCCGCCGGGACTAGCGGCTCCTACGAGCAGTACTTC. This chain connects TRBV18 to TRBJ2-7, with 11 bases aligning to TRBD2. With 6 bases clipped from V and 0 bases from J, the junction kept 4 bases outside the gene matches. Germline-derived CDR1 and CDR2 are KGHSH and LQKENI. This CDR3 has 15 amino acids.

CDR3 in amino acids: CASSYRASYYGYTF. The CDR3, as DNA: TGTGCCAGCAGTTACAGGGCTTCCTACTATGGCTACACCTTC. The genes are TRBV5-6 and TRBJ1-2; D may be TRBD1 (6 bases). CDR1 and CDR2 from the germline V gene are SGHDT and YYEEEE. CDR3 length equals 14 residues. V was pared by 5 bases and J by 3 bases, with 14 bases between.

V is TRBV5-4 and J is TRBJ2-2; TRBD1 matches at 9 bases. The junction had 8 bases not matched to a gene; V was cut back by 2 bases and J by 3 bases. Per the germline V gene, CDR1 is SGHNT and CDR2 is YYREEE (reference sequence). The CDR3 length is 17 residues. This CDR3 reads CASSFQAGTGYTGELFF. The DNA of the CDR3 is TGTGCCAGCAGCTTTCAAGCCGGGACAGGGTACACCGGGGAGCTGTTTTTT.

The chain has TRBV3-1 (or the pseudogene TRBV3-2) and TRBJ2-5, with D possibly being TRBD1 (6 bases). Germline lookup yields CDR1 LGHDT and CDR2 YNNKEL (reference sequence). The CDR3 totals 16 residues. Trimming pared 0 bases from V and 5 bases from J, leaving 16 bases between. The CDR3 region has the DNA TGTGCCAGCAGCCAAGACATCAGGGGAGTGGTGGAGACCCAGTACTTC. Translating it yields CASSQDIRGVVETQYF.

The CDR3 reads CASRTPGNTGELFF. The CDR3 DNA follows: TGTGCCAGCAGAACTCCAGGGAACACCGGGGAGCTGTTTTTT. The rearrangement links TRBV6-5 to TRBJ2-2; D gene unclear. The CDR3 is 14 residues long. V lost 6 bases and J lost 1, with 9 bases in between. Germline values: CDR1 MNHEY, CDR2 SVGAGI.

This clone was detected a few times. V and J are TRBV19 and TRBJ1-6; D gene unclear. CDR1 LNHDA and CDR2 SQIVND come from the germline V gene (reference sequence). The CDR3 runs to 15 residues. The V end was cut by 6 bases, the J end by 3 bases, with 12 bases between. CDR3 sequence: CASRRTRNYNSPLHF. The CDR3 region has the DNA TGTGCCAGTAGGAGGACTCGGAACTATAATTCACCCCTCCACTTT.

This clone was recorded a few times. The chain joins TRBV7-2 to TRBJ1-1; D remains unclear. CDR3 length: 14 amino acids. V lost 0 bases and J 8 bases, leaving 13 bases between the germline ends. CDR1 SGHTA and CDR2 FQGNSA come from the germline V gene. This chain's CDR3 is CASSLAGIAAEAFF. For the CDR3, the DNA is TGTGCCAGCAGCTTAGCGGGGATTGCGGCCGAAGCTTTCTTT.

V usage is TRBV12-3 or TRBV12-4 and J usage is TRBJ2-1; possible D gene TRBD2, 5 bases. Trimming pared 5 bases from V and 11 bases from J, leaving 16 bases between. This CDR3 spans 13 amino acids. As DNA, the CDR3 is TGTGCCAGCAGTCTCTCCTCTAGCCGCCAGCAGTTCTTC. It encodes CASSLSSSRQQFF.